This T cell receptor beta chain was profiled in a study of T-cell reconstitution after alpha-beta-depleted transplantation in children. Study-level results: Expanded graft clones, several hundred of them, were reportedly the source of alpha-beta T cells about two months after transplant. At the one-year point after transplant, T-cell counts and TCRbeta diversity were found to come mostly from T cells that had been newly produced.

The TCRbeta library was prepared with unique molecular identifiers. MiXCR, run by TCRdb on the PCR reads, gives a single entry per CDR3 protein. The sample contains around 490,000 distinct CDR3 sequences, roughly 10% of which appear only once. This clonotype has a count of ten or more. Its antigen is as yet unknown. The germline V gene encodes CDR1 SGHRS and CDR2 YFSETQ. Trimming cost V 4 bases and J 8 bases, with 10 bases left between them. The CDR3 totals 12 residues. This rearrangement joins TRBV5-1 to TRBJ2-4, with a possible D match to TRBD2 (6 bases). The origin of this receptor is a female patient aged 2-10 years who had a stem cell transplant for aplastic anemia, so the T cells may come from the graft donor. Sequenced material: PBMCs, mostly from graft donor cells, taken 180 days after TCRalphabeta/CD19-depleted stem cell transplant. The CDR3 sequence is CASSQDYDIQYF. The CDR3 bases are TGCGCCAGCAGCCAGGACTACGACATTCAGTACTTC.